This T cell receptor (beta chain) comes out of a study of vaccination and CD4 T cells after COVID-19. Study information: Cultures designated as controls were supplied with a CEFX pool, an HIV-1 Nef pool, or no peptide.

Turning to this clonotype: Its antigen is as yet unknown.

Per the germline V gene, CDR1 is LNHNV and CDR2 is YYDKDF (reference sequence). The V end was cut by 1 base, the J end by 11 bases, with 12 bases between. This CDR3 region has 13 residues. Cultured CD4+ T cell DNA underwent sequencing with the Oncomine TCR Beta short-read assay. MiXCR was run by TCRdb on the PCR reads, yielding one entry per CDR3 protein. Found here are roughly 16,000 distinct CDR3 sequences, 44% of them singletons; the top ten hold about 4%. Treatment noted: roughly 10-day PBMC culture with coronavirus spike peptide pools or control peptides (ViraFEST assay). Days 3 and 7 saw half the medium replaced with fresh IL-2 medium.

This receptor was taken from a human donor who had recovered from COVID-19. The chain is built from TRBV15 and TRBJ1-5, with D hard to call. The source material was CD4+ T cells from blood, cultured in vitro. The chain's CDR3 is CATSRGGVQSQHF. The CDR3 region has the DNA TGTGCCACCAGCAGAGGAGGAGTACAGTCCCAGCATTTT.